Listed here are 28 T cell receptor beta chains from one sample, sequenced in a study of blood T cell repertoires in COVID-19. Profiling relied on immunoSEQ multiplex PCR, and the TCRdb table lists in-frame clones only, not all of them. The sample contains 65,000 to 90,000 clones, 80% to 90% of which appear only once. Input material: peripheral blood. The receptors here all came from a man older than 75 with COVID-19, enrolled during active disease.

This rearrangement joins TRBV6-5 to TRBJ1-1; 8 nucleotides line up with TRBD1. This CDR3 spans 16 amino acids. Germline V gives CDR1 MNHEY, CDR2 SVGAGI. Trimming at V came to 0 bases and at J to 4 bases, leaving 7 bases not matched to a gene. The CDR3 bases are TGTGCCAGCAGTTACTCGATCAGGGGGCCGCGCACTGAAGCTTTCTTT. This encodes CASSYSIRGPRTEAFF.

The chain carries TRBV18 and TRBJ1-4; maybe TRBD1 (5 bases). The V end was cut by 0 bases, the J end by 3 bases, with 14 bases between. Per germline, CDR1 KGHSH and CDR2 LQKENI. This CDR3 contains 17 residues. The CDR3 DNA follows: TGTGCCAGCTCACCACCGGTCGCGGGGCCTCCTAATGAAAAACTGTTTTTT. Its translation: CASSPPVAGPPNEKLFF.

This clone was picked up a small number of times. The chain joins TRBV5-1 to TRBJ1-1; TRBD1 agrees at 9 bases. With V trimmed by 2 bases and J by 4 bases, 3 bases remained unmatched. Germline V lookup: CDR1 SGHRS, CDR2 YFSETQ. This CDR3 has 14 amino acids. CDR3 residues: CASSLGQGSTEAFF. Here the CDR3 DNA reads TGCGCCAGCAGCTTAGGACAGGGGTCCACTGAAGCTTTCTTT.

This rearrangement joins TRBV5-1 to TRBJ2-2, with 7 bases aligning to TRBD2. V was pared by 0 bases and J by 5 bases, with 4 bases of the junction left unmatched. CDR1 SGHRS and CDR2 YFSETQ come from the germline V gene. CDR3 size: 15 residues. The CDR3 here is CASSLAAGETGELFF. The CDR3 region has the DNA TGCGCCAGCAGCTTGGCCGCGGGGGAAACCGGGGAGCTGTTTTTT. Full variable domain (missing parts from reference TRBV5-1 and TRBJ2-2): KAGVTQTPRYLIKTRGQQVTLSCSPISGHRSVSWYQQTPGQGLQFLFEYFSETQRNKGNFPGRFSGRQFSNSRSEMNVSTLELGDSALYLCASSLAAGETGELFFGEGSRLTVL.

The genes are TRBV5-4 and TRBJ1-1, with TRBD1 as a possible D gene (6 bases). This CDR3 comprises 15 residues. Germline CDR1 is SGHNT and CDR2 is YYREEE (reference sequence). V lost 5 bases and J 3 bases, leaving 17 bases between the germline ends. CDR3 DNA: TGTGCCAGCAGGGACGGGGGGCTCGGTGACACTGAAGCTTTCTTT. It is translated as CASRDGGLGDTEAFF.

The chain uses TRBV25-1 and TRBJ1-2; 7 bases align to TRBD1. Per germline, CDR1 MGHDK and CDR2 SYGVNS. This CDR3 has 14 amino acids. V shed 4 bases and J 4 bases; nucleotides not matched to a gene: 6. As DNA, the CDR3 is TGTGCCAGCAGTGGACAGGACAGGTTCTATGGCTACACCTTC. It encodes CASSGQDRFYGYTF.

The chain recombines TRBV6-5 with TRBJ1-1, with D uncertain. Germline loops: CDR1 MNHEY, CDR2 SVGAGI. With 7 bases removed from V and 1 base from J, the gap between germline ends came to 13 bases. The length of the CDR3 is 14 residues. Here the CDR3 reads CASTSPPGNTEAFF. CDR3 DNA: TGTGCCAGCACCTCCCCACCAGGGAACACTGAAGCTTTCTTT.

The rearrangement joins TRBV7-9 to TRBJ2-7, with 8 bases lining up with TRBD1. This CDR3 comprises 14 residues. Losses at the gene ends were 8 bases for V and 1 base for J; bases not matched to a gene: 7. Germline CDR1 is SEHNR and CDR2 is FQNEAQ (reference sequence). The CDR3 DNA is TGTGCCAGCTCTACCGGGACAGGTTCCTACGAGCAGTACTTC. Translating gives CASSTGTGSYEQYF.

The chain joins TRBV29-1 to TRBJ1-3, with 8 bases matching TRBD1. The CDR3 is made up of 14 amino acids. CDR1 and CDR2 from the germline V gene are SQVTM and ANQGSEA. Trimming at V came to 7 bases and at J to 1 base, leaving 6 bases not matched to a gene. The CDR3 DNA is TGCAGCGCCCTCCGGGACAGGTCTGGAAACACCATATATTTT. Its protein is CSALRDRSGNTIYF.

In DNA, the CDR3 is TGTGCCAGCAGGTCTGAGGGTGCCAGCTACAATGAGCAGTTCTTC. Its translation: CASRSEGASYNEQFF. The chain combines TRBV6-5 with TRBJ2-1, with D perhaps matching TRBD2 (5 bases). V lost 6 bases to trimming and J lost 3 bases, with 15 bases between them. The CDR3 totals 15 residues. Looked up from germline, CDR1 is MNHEY and CDR2 is SVGAGI.

CDR3 amino acids: CASSTSTGHSNTEAFF. In nucleotides, the CDR3 is TGTGCCAGCAGCACTTCTACGGGACACTCGAACACTGAAGCTTTCTTT. The chain carries TRBV11-3 and TRBJ1-1; D may be TRBD1 (6 bases). CDR3 size: 16 residues. The germline V gene has CDR1 SGHNT and CDR2 YENEEA. V lost 5 bases and J lost 1, with 17 bases in between.

The chain's CDR3 is CASSEFGRATNEKLFF. CDR3 nucleotide sequence: TGTGCCAGCAGTGAGTTTGGCAGGGCAACTAATGAAAAACTGTTTTTT. This chain links TRBV2 with TRBJ1-4, with D possibly matching TRBD1 (5 bases). This CDR3 is built from 16 residues. Looked up from germline, CDR1 is SNHLY and CDR2 is FYNNEI. V was shortened by 3 bases and J by 0 bases, with 11 bases between the two germline ends.

This chain uses TRBV25-1 with TRBJ2-1; TRBD2 matches 11 bases. The CDR3 spans 18 residues. V dropped 2 bases and J dropped 8; count of bases not matched to a gene: 14. Germline CDR1 and CDR2: MGHDK and SYGVNS. The CDR3 here is CASSERGLAGGPNYEQFF. As DNA, the CDR3 is TGTGCCAGCAGTGAAAGGGGCCTAGCGGGGGGCCCCAATTATGAGCAGTTCTTC.

The chain carries TRBV15 and TRBJ2-5; tentatively, D is TRBD1 (6 bases). V was shortened by 3 bases and J by 4 bases, with 9 bases between the two germline ends. Germline loops: CDR1 LNHNV, CDR2 YYDKDF (reference sequence). The CDR3 totals 13 residues. The DNA of the CDR3 is TGTGCCACCAGCAGGGGGACAAGAGAGACCCAGTACTTC. This translates into CATSRGTRETQYF.

This rearrangement joins TRBV11-2 to TRBJ1-2, with D unclear. The CDR3 length is 10 residues. The V and J ends lost 7 bases and 8 bases respectively, with 8 bases between them. Germline V gives CDR1 SGHAT, CDR2 FQNNGV. The CDR3 loop reads CASTPRGYTF. CDR3 DNA sequence: TGTGCCAGCACCCCCCGGGGCTACACCTTC.

CDR3 sequence (DNA): TGTGCCAGCAGTTATAATAGGGGGATTCCACCCCTCCACTTT. This sequence encodes CASSYNRGIPPLHF. V and J are TRBV6-5 and TRBJ1-6; possibly TRBD1 for D (6 bases). This CDR3 has 14 residues. Germline V gene lookup returns CDR1 MNHEY and CDR2 SVGAGI. V was clipped by 3 bases and J by 11 bases, with 14 bases between them.

This clone was counted only a few times. V and J are TRBV10-3 and TRBJ1-2; D may be TRBD1 (6 bases). The CDR3 runs 14 residues. Deletions cut 6 bases from V and 1 base from J, with 12 bases between. Per germline, CDR1 ENHRY and CDR2 SYGVKD. The CDR3 sequence is CAIRAGTLNYGYTF. CDR3 nucleotide sequence: TGTGCCATCAGAGCCGGGACACTTAACTATGGCTACACCTTC.

This chain uses TRBV6-2 or TRBV6-3 with TRBJ1-6; maybe TRBD1 (5 bases). Deletions cut 2 bases from V and 8 bases from J, with 10 bases between. CDR3 size: 14 residues. Germline V CDR1 and CDR2: MNHEY, SVGEGT. The DNA of the CDR3 is TGTGCCAGCAGTTACGGGCAGGGCGATTCACCCCTCCACTTT. Translated, it gives CASSYGQGDSPLHF.

The chain joins TRBV7-9 to TRBJ2-7; 7 bases line up with TRBD1. V trimming: 1 base; J trimming: 1 base; junction bases outside the gene matches: 7. The CDR3 contains 16 residues. Germline CDR1 and CDR2: SEHNR and FQNEAQ (reference sequence). CDR3 loop: CASSLDLGTESYEQYF. In nucleotides, the CDR3 is TGTGCCAGCAGCTTAGACTTGGGGACAGAATCCTACGAGCAGTACTTC. The complete variable domain, with remaining parts taken from reference TRBV7-9 and TRBJ2-7, reads DTGVSQNPRHKITKRGQNVTFRCDPISEHNRLYWYRQTLGQGPEFLTYFQNEAQLEKSRLLSDRFSAERPKGSFSTLEIQRTEQGDSAMYLCASSLDLGTESYEQYFGPGTRLTVT.

The chain employs TRBV19 and TRBJ1-2, with 10 bases identical to TRBD1. Germline CDR1 and CDR2: LNHDA and SQIVND (reference sequence). This CDR3 has 11 residues. J was trimmed by 8 bases and V by 10 bases; bases with no gene match: 4. The CDR3: CATWDRGGYTF. In DNA form, the CDR3 reads TGTGCCACCTGGGACAGGGGCGGCTACACCTTC.

The chain uses TRBV4-1 and TRBJ1-4; 8 nucleotides align to TRBD1. CDR1 MGHRA and CDR2 YSYEKL come from the germline V gene. Trimming at V came to 3 bases and at J to 7 bases, leaving 10 bases not matched to a gene. CDR3 length: 16 residues. DNA for the CDR3: TGCGCCAGCAGCCATGGAGAGGCAGGGGGCCTTGAAAAACTGTTTTTT. Protein sequence: CASSHGEAGGLEKLFF.

V usage is TRBV9 and J usage is TRBJ2-1, with D unclear. Trimming shortened V by 0 bases and J by 8 bases, and 12 bases separated the two germline ends. Germline loops: CDR1 SGDLS, CDR2 YYNGEE. CDR3 length: 14 amino acids. DNA for the CDR3: TGTGCCAGCAGCGTAGCTAGTCGGTTCGATGAGCAGTTCTTC. This encodes CASSVASRFDEQFF.

The chain employs TRBV6-1 and TRBJ1-1, with D perhaps matching TRBD1 (5 bases). V was clipped by 2 bases and J by 1 base, with 11 bases between them. Germline V lookup: CDR1 MNHNS, CDR2 SASEGT. The CDR3 consists of 15 residues. The CDR3 spells CASSEYSGGNTEAFF. In nucleotides, the CDR3 is TGTGCCAGCAGTGAATATTCGGGGGGGAACACTGAAGCTTTCTTT.

J is TRBJ2-7 and V is TRBV5-1, with 8 positions matching TRBD2. J gave up 2 bases and V 10 bases, and 14 bases lay outside the gene matches. The germline CDR1 and CDR2 sequences are SGHRS and YFSETQ. The CDR3 consists of 15 residues. CDR3 DNA sequence: TGCGCCCGCCGCCAGCGGCCGGGGGGGGCCTACGAGCAGTACTTC. Protein sequence: CARRQRPGGAYEQYF. Complete variable domain (other parts from reference TRBV5-1 and TRBJ2-7): KAGVTQTPRYLIKTRGQQVTLSCSPISGHRSVSWYQQTPGQGLQFLFEYFSETQRNKGNFPGRFSGRQFSNSRSEMNVSTLELGDSALYLCARRQRPGGAYEQYFGPGTRLTVT.

The rearrangement joins TRBV3-1 (or the pseudogene TRBV3-2) to TRBJ2-2; a weak D match, TRBD1 (6 bases). V was clipped by 1 base and J by 5 bases, with 20 bases between them. Germline V gene data show CDR1 as LGHDT and CDR2 as YNNKEL (reference sequence). The CDR3 is 18 residues long. The CDR3 loop is CASSQGPTGFGVTGELFF. CDR3 DNA sequence: TGTGCCAGCAGCCAAGGCCCCACAGGGTTTGGAGTAACCGGGGAGCTGTTTTTT.

The rearrangement uses TRBV5-1 and TRBJ1-6; no firm D call. CDR1 is SGHRS, CDR2 YFSETQ, per germline. The germline V and J ends were trimmed by 6 bases and 10 bases, with 20 bases remaining between them. The CDR3 has 15 residues. The CDR3 coding sequence is TGCGCCAGCACTAGATATCCGCTAGCAAAGTCACCCCTCCACTTT. It specifies CASTRYPLAKSPLHF.

This chain links TRBV7-9 with TRBJ2-5; 7 nucleotides line up with TRBD2. The CDR3 is made up of 13 amino acids. The V and J ends lost 7 bases and 4 bases, in that order; junction bases with no gene match: 6. Germline V gene sequence: CDR1 SEHNR, CDR2 FQNEAQ (reference sequence). This chain's CDR3 is CASTSAGVETQYF. The CDR3 nucleotides read TGTGCCAGCACCTCGGCGGGGGTAGAGACCCAGTACTTC. Variable domain in full (rest from reference TRBV7-9 and TRBJ2-5): DTGVSQNPRHKITKRGQNVTFRCDPISEHNRLYWYRQTLGQGPEFLTYFQNEAQLEKSRLLSDRFSAERPKGSFSTLEIQRTEQGDSAMYLCASTSAGVETQYFGPGTRLLVL.

This clone was observed a single time. The CDR3 DNA sequence: TGCGCCAGCAGCCAAGAGAGACAGGGGGCTGGTGGCTACACCTTC. It codes for CASSQERQGAGGYTF. V usage is TRBV4-1 and J usage is TRBJ1-2, with 10 bases matching TRBD1. CDR1 MGHRA and CDR2 YSYEKL come from the germline V gene. V trimming: 0 bases; J trimming: 7 bases; junction bases outside the gene matches: 5. The CDR3 contains 15 residues.